Included here is one T cell receptor (beta chain) sequence, with context. The sample is drawn from a study of glioma-infiltrating T cells after dendritic cell vaccination. V was cut by 6 bases and J by 7 bases, with 8 bases left in between. The germline CDR1 and CDR2 sequences are SNHLY and FYNNEI. This CDR3 has 11 residues. The assay was immunoSEQ multiplex PCR, and TCRdb's table has in-frame clones only and misses some. The sample yields tens of thousands of clones, around 90% seen once. The rearrangement uses TRBV2 and TRBJ2-3; the D is unclear. Sample: blood, taken before dendritic cell vaccination. The receptor comes from a human donor with glioblastoma. The DNA of the CDR3 is TGTGCCAGCAGCCTAGTCAATACGCAGTATTTT. Translated, it gives CASSLVNTQYF.